The rows below give T cell receptor beta chains drawn from one sample of a study of CD8 T cells in Susac syndrome. TCRdb processed the immunoSEQ multiplex PCR reads anew with MiXCR; each CDR3 protein has one entry. The data show tens of thousands of distinct CDR3 sequences, just under 95% seen once. The sequencing input was CD8+ T cells from PBMCs. The receptors here all came from a human donor with Susac syndrome. Both conserved end residues are part of each CDR3. The order of the fields is J gene, clone size, V gene, D gene, CDR3 protein, CDR3 DNA. The D gene is left open where the match is weak. Clone size is not always given. Where it is, it says once, few, many or a class for expanded clones.

TRBJ2-6	.	TRBV29-1	.	CSALLGANVLTF	TGCAGCGCCCTACTGGGGGCCAACGTCCTGACTTTC
TRBJ2-1	.	TRBV15	TRBD2	CATKPLAGEDNEQFF	TGTGCCACCAAACCACTAGCGGGAGAGGACAATGAGCAGTTCTTC
TRBJ1-5	.	TRBV6-2/TRBV6-3	.	CASSLGSYQPQHF	TGTGCCAGCAGTCTGGGGAGCTATCAGCCCCAGCATTTT
TRBJ2-1	.	TRBV3-1	.	CASSQRFEGGGNEQFF	TGTGCCAGCAGCCAACGATTCGAGGGTGGGGGTAATGAGCAGTTCTTC
TRBJ2-1	.	TRBV27	TRBD2	CASSPAGAAYNEQFF	TGTGCCAGCAGTCCGGCGGGAGCTGCTTACAATGAGCAGTTCTTC
TRBJ2-3	once	TRBV5-6	.	CASSLAADTQYF	TGTGCCAGCAGCTTGGCTGCAGATACGCAGTATTTT
TRBJ2-3	.	TRBV25-1	.	CASSSGGGERYF	TGTGCCAGCAGCTCCGGTGGGGGCGAAAGATATTTT
TRBJ2-5	.	TRBV10-3	.	CAISRDSPWETQYF	TGTGCCATCAGCAGGGACTCCCCTTGGGAGACCCAGTACTTC
TRBJ1-4	.	TRBV7-9	TRBD1	CASSIPQGVENEKLFF	TGTGCCAGCAGCATACCACAGGGGGTGGAAAATGAAAAACTGTTTTTT
TRBJ2-6	.	TRBV4-3	.	CASSQSHSGANVLTF	TGCGCCAGCAGCCAAAGTCACTCTGGGGCCAACGTCCTGACTTTC
TRBJ2-3	.	TRBV20-1	.	CSASLYLGQLGDTQYF	TGCAGTGCTAGCTTGTACCTCGGACAGCTGGGGGATACGCAGTATTTT
TRBJ2-7	.	TRBV5-1	.	CASSLPGDSYEQYF	TGCGCCAGCAGCTTGCCCGGAGACTCCTACGAGCAGTACTTC
TRBJ1-5	.	TRBV5-1	TRBD1	CASSLGTGEGQPQHF	TGCGCCAGCAGCTTGGGGACAGGGGAGGGGCAGCCCCAGCATTTT
TRBJ1-1	.	TRBV29-1	.	CSVEDLFENTEAFF	TGCAGCGTTGAAGATCTTTTCGAGAACACTGAAGCTTTCTTT
TRBJ2-7	.	TRBV4-2	.	CASSQKDKGDYEQYF	TGTGCCAGCAGCCAAAAGGACAAGGGAGACTACGAGCAGTACTTC
TRBJ2-1	.	TRBV20-1	.	CSARDVESSYNEQFF	TGCAGTGCTAGAGATGTAGAGAGCTCCTACAATGAGCAGTTCTTC
TRBJ1-2	.	TRBV20-1	.	CSARLDPEQAGGYTF	TGCAGTGCTAGATTAGACCCAGAACAGGCCGGGGGCTACACCTTC
TRBJ2-1	.	TRBV29-1	.	CSVKPRSSNEQFF	TGCAGCGTTAAGCCACGTTCGTCCAATGAGCAGTTCTTC
TRBJ1-2	.	TRBV2	.	CASRSENYGYTF	TGTGCCAGCAGATCCGAAAACTATGGCTACACCTTC
TRBJ2-3	.	TRBV6-5	TRBD2	CASSRLAGGLDTQYF	TGTGCCAGCAGCAGACTAGCGGGAGGCCTGGATACGCAGTATTTT
TRBJ2-4	.	TRBV7-9	.	CASSQRVGSSAKNIQYF	TGTGCCAGCAGTCAGAGGGTGGGGTCCTCAGCCAAAAACATTCAGTACTTC
TRBJ2-3	.	TRBV3-1	TRBD2	CASSQGSSGFTDTQYF	TGTGCCAGCAGCCAAGGTTCTAGCGGTTTCACAGATACGCAGTATTTT
TRBJ2-1	once	TRBV6-2/TRBV6-3	.	CASSSLEGEVNEQFF	TGTGCCAGCAGTTCTCTGGAAGGGGAGGTCAATGAGCAGTTCTTC
TRBJ2-3	.	TRBV27	.	CASRDILGTQYF	TGTGCCAGCAGGGACATCTTGGGTACGCAGTATTTT
TRBJ2-1	.	TRBV13	.	CASSPSGGGGYNEQFF	TGTGCCAGCAGCCCCTCCGGGGGAGGTGGGTACAATGAGCAGTTCTTC
TRBJ2-1	.	TRBV29-1	.	CSVDGRSYNEQFF	TGCAGCGTTGATGGGCGGTCCTACAATGAGCAGTTCTTC
TRBJ1-2	.	TRBV20-1	.	CSAPQTENYGYTF	TGCAGTGCTCCCCAGACAGAGAACTATGGCTACACCTTC
TRBJ2-4	.	TRBV19	TRBD2	CACGGDIQYF	TGTGCCTGCGGGGGGGACATTCAGTACTTC
TRBJ2-5	.	TRBV7-9	.	CASSLSNREETQYF	TGTGCCAGCAGCCTATCGAACAGGGAAGAGACCCAGTACTTC
TRBJ1-2	.	TRBV7-9	.	CASSLGGTLDGYTF	TGTGCCAGCAGCTTAGGAGGGACTCTCGATGGCTACACCTTC
TRBJ2-7	.	TRBV28	.	CASSSETPYEQYF	TGTGCCAGCAGTTCTGAGACTCCTTACGAGCAGTACTTC
TRBJ1-2	.	TRBV5-4	.	CASSRPGGDEGYGYTF	TGTGCCAGCAGCCGGCCCGGCGGGGATGAGGGCTATGGCTACACCTTC
TRBJ1-5	.	TRBV4-1	TRBD1	CASSHTAGQDSNQPQHF	TGCGCCAGCAGCCACACCGCGGGACAGGATAGCAATCAGCCCCAGCATTTT
TRBJ2-4	.	TRBV7-9	.	CASSPGGGPAKNIQYF	TGTGCCAGCAGCCCTGGCGGGGGCCCAGCCAAAAACATTCAGTACTTC
TRBJ2-7	.	TRBV20-1	.	CSARERISYEQYF	TGCAGTGCTAGGGAGCGGATCTCCTACGAGCAGTACTTC
TRBJ2-3	once	TRBV20-1	.	CSASNQGTDTQYF	TGCAGTGCTAGTAACCAGGGGACCGATACGCAGTATTTT
TRBJ2-6	.	TRBV9	TRBD1	CASTGQFSTGANVLTF	TGTGCCAGCACGGGACAGTTTTCGACTGGGGCCAACGTCCTGACTTTC
TRBJ2-3	.	TRBV12-3/TRBV12-4	TRBD2	CASSLLAGGPNTQYF	TGTGCCAGCAGTTTACTAGCGGGAGGGCCGAATACGCAGTATTTT
TRBJ2-5	.	TRBV27	TRBD2	CASSLVAGGETQYF	TGTGCCAGCAGTTTGGTAGCGGGAGGGGAGACCCAGTACTTC
TRBJ2-1	.	TRBV20-1	.	CSARDYNEQFF	TGCAGTGCTAGAGACTACAATGAGCAGTTCTTC
TRBJ1-2	.	TRBV20-1	TRBD1	CSAIRGQGYTF	TGCAGTGCTATCAGGGGGCAAGGCTACACCTTC
TRBJ2-4	.	TRBV11-2	.	CASSLLTARSLAKNIQYF	TGTGCCAGCAGCTTACTGACCGCACGGTCCTTAGCCAAAAACATTCAGTACTTC
TRBJ1-2	.	TRBV5-6	.	CASSFGRGTNYGYTF	TGTGCCAGCAGCTTCGGGAGGGGGACGAACTATGGCTACACCTTC
TRBJ2-7	.	TRBV4-1	.	CASSQDPAESYEQYF	TGCGCCAGCAGCCAAGATCCAGCAGAGAGTTACGAGCAGTACTTC
TRBJ2-1	.	TRBV20-1	TRBD2	CSARVLAGVDEQFF	TGCAGTGCTAGAGTACTAGCGGGAGTGGATGAGCAGTTCTTC
TRBJ2-7	.	TRBV7-2	TRBD2	CASSLTSGSSYEQYF	TGTGCCAGCAGCCTCACTAGCGGGAGCTCCTACGAGCAGTACTTC
TRBJ2-7	.	TRBV3-1	TRBD2	CASSNKGLASDEQYF	TGTGCCAGCAGCAACAAGGGACTAGCGTCCGACGAGCAGTACTTC
TRBJ2-1	.	TRBV6-2/TRBV6-3	TRBD2	CASTTYSGRTYNEQFF	TGTGCCAGCACCACCTATAGCGGGAGAACCTACAATGAGCAGTTCTTC
TRBJ2-7	.	TRBV7-8	.	CASSLSSVEQYF	TGTGCCAGCAGCTTAAGTTCAGTGGAGCAGTACTTC
TRBJ1-1	.	TRBV4-1	.	CASSQLTGMAEAFF	TGCGCCAGCAGCCAACTAACAGGGATGGCTGAAGCTTTCTTT
TRBJ2-1	.	TRBV7-8	.	CATSWGESYNEQFF	TGTGCCACCAGCTGGGGCGAATCCTACAATGAGCAGTTCTTC
TRBJ2-1	.	TRBV2	.	CASSGLVNEQFF	TGTGCCAGCAGTGGCCTAGTGAATGAGCAGTTCTTC
TRBJ1-1	.	TRBV20-1	.	CSARDQGYTEAFF	TGCAGTGCTAGAGACCAGGGATACACTGAAGCTTTCTTT
TRBJ2-7	.	TRBV29-1	.	CSGLDGSYEQYF	TGCAGCGGCCTGGATGGCTCCTACGAGCAGTACTTC
TRBJ1-2	.	TRBV7-9	.	CASSPENSGYTF	TGTGCCAGCAGTCCCGAGAACTCTGGCTACACCTTC
TRBJ2-7	.	TRBV19	.	CASSPVVLAPSNEQYF	TGTGCCAGTAGCCCCGTTGTGTTAGCTCCATCGAACGAGCAGTACTTC
TRBJ2-1	.	TRBV27	TRBD1	CASGHRGPGNEQFF	TGTGCCAGCGGCCACAGGGGCCCGGGCAATGAGCAGTTCTTC
TRBJ2-7	.	TRBV4-1	.	CASSHGVRYEQYF	TGCGCCAGCAGCCACGGAGTCCGCTACGAGCAGTACTTC
TRBJ2-3	.	TRBV19	.	CASGGGGPDTQYF	TGTGCCAGTGGCGGAGGAGGTCCAGATACGCAGTATTTT
TRBJ1-2	.	TRBV20-1	.	CSARDSKSNYGYTF	TGCAGTGCTAGAGATAGTAAAAGTAACTATGGCTACACCTTC